Listed here are 26 T cell receptor beta chains from one sample, sequenced in a study of shared clonotypes between healthy human individuals. Libraries were prepared by immunoSEQ multiplex PCR; TCRdb keeps only in-frame clonotypes and omits some of them. The sample contains roughly 2,000,000 clones, just over 90% of which appear only once. Terminally differentiated effector memory CD45RA+ cells were excluded by CCR7 positive selection of CD45RO-negative cells. Sequencing was performed on naive CD8+ T cells from PBMCs. The receptors were gathered from a man aged 18 to 30 in good health. Some clones in this sample may be carry-over from other donors' samples.

The chain uses TRBV2 and TRBJ1-5, with a weak D call TRBD1 (5 bases). V lost 5 bases and J 0 bases, leaving 14 bases between the germline ends. The V gene's germline CDR1 is SNHLY and CDR2 FYNNEI. This CDR3 comprises 16 residues. The CDR3, as DNA: TGTGCCAGCAGTCCTGGACGGGGGTATAGCAATCAGCCCCAGCATTTT. It encodes CASSPGRGYSNQPQHF. Drawing the rest from reference TRBV2 and TRBJ1-5, the complete variable domain is EPEVTQTPSHQVTQMGQEVILRCVPISNHLYFYWYRQILGQKVEFLVSFYNNEISEKSEIFDDQFSVERPDGSNFTLKIRSTKLEDSAMYFCASSPGRGYSNQPQHFGDGTRLSIL.

Remarks on this clone: At one boundary the junction diverges from the germline segment, which might be a read error. V is TRBV27 and J is TRBJ2-7; D ambiguous. The CDR3 consists of 11 residues. Germline lookup yields CDR1 MNHEY and CDR2 SMNVEV (reference sequence). For the CDR3, the DNA is TGTGCCAGCAGTTCGGGCAAGGCAGATATCTTC. This encodes CASSSGKADIF.

The chain employs TRBV18 and TRBJ2-5; 11 bases line up with TRBD2. Trimming cost V 6 bases and J 5 bases; bases outside gene matches: 14. The V gene's germline CDR1 is KGHSH and CDR2 LQKENI. The CDR3 is 17 amino acids. The CDR3 nucleotides read TGTGCCAGCTCCCTAACCCCACTAGCGGGAGTTCCGGAGACCCAGTACTTC. This gives the protein CASSLTPLAGVPETQYF.

The chain is built from TRBV4-3 and TRBJ2-3, with unresolved D. The CDR3 extends over 16 amino acids. Germline CDR1 is LGHNA and CDR2 is YSLEER. Trimming left V 0 bases short and J 6 bases short, with 16 bases between. The CDR3 DNA sequence: TGCGCCAGCAGCCAAGACAACCCCGTGGAGACGGATACGCAGTATTTT. This translates into CASSQDNPVETDTQYF.

The chain links TRBV28 to TRBJ2-7, with TRBD2 as a possible D gene (5 bases). Germline CDR1 and CDR2: MDHEN and SYDVKM. V was clipped by 2 bases and J by 5 bases, with 13 bases between them. The CDR3 covers 14 residues. DNA of the CDR3: TGTGCCAGCAGTTTACGAAGGACTGTAAACGAGCAGTACTTC. Translation gives CASSLRRTVNEQYF.

This clone was detected once. The chain is built from TRBV6-1 and TRBJ2-3; 13 bases are a match to TRBD2. The V gene end was trimmed by 4 bases and the J gene end by 6 bases; junction bases not matched to a gene: 7. The CDR3 extends over 16 amino acids. Germline CDR1 MNHNS, CDR2 SASEGT. CDR3 in amino acids: CASSVQLAGGMDTQYF. CDR3 nucleotides: TGTGCCAGCAGTGTTCAACTAGCGGGAGGGATGGATACGCAGTATTTT.

The chain has TRBV7-3 and TRBJ2-7; D is tentatively TRBD1 or TRBD2 (5 bases each). Germline CDR1 and CDR2: SGHTA and FQGTGA. V dropped 2 bases and J dropped 6 bases, with 14 bases sitting between them. There are 14 residues in the CDR3. The CDR3 nucleotides read TGTGCCAGCAGCTTAGAGCCGGGAACAGGCGAGCAGTACTTC. As protein: CASSLEPGTGEQYF.

The chain carries TRBV6-5 and TRBJ2-5; 7 bases agree with TRBD1. Per germline, CDR1 MNHEY and CDR2 SVGAGI. The V and J ends lost 7 bases and 3 bases, in that order; junction bases with no gene match: 11. This CDR3 is built from 15 residues. The CDR3 DNA sequence: TGTGCCAGCACTTCAGACAGGGCACAAGAAGAGACCCAGTACTTC. Its protein is CASTSDRAQEETQYF.

This sequence joins TRBV7-7 and TRBJ2-1; 8 nucleotides align to TRBD1. The CDR3 spans 15 residues. V was clipped by 0 bases and J by 9 bases; unmatched bases: 7. CDR1 and CDR2 from the germline V gene are SSHAT and FNYEAQ (reference sequence). CDR3 residues: CASSLAGTGGSEQFF. The CDR3 DNA reads TGTGCCAGCAGCTTAGCGGGGACAGGCGGTAGTGAGCAGTTCTTC.

This clone showed up just a few times. The V and J genes are TRBV19 and TRBJ1-5; the D gene is possibly TRBD1 (6 bases). Trimming stripped 11 bases from V and 11 bases from J, with 16 bases between. The CDR3 covers 11 residues. Germline CDR1 LNHDA, CDR2 SQIVND (reference sequence). The chain's CDR3 is CACSRGGTQHF. Written as DNA, the CDR3 is TGTGCCTGTTCCAGGGGAGGGACCCAGCATTTT.

This clone was seen a single time. The chain employs TRBV5-6 and TRBJ2-3; 8 bases match TRBD2. The length of the CDR3 is 16 residues. V shed 3 bases, J shed 0 bases, and the junction held 6 bases outside the gene matches. Germline-derived CDR1 and CDR2 are SGHDT and YYEEEE. The CDR3 here is CASSWKREWSTDTQYF. Here the CDR3 DNA reads TGTGCCAGCAGCTGGAAGCGGGAGTGGAGCACAGATACGCAGTATTTT.

The chain uses TRBV10-3 and TRBJ2-7; TRBD2 might be the D (6 bases). The CDR3 is 14 amino acids. Germline CDR1 is ENHRY and CDR2 is SYGVKD. The V and J ends lost 7 bases and 0 bases respectively, with 13 bases between them. DNA for the CDR3: TGTGCCATCATGTGGGAGGAAAACTCCTACGAGCAGTACTTC. Residues: CAIMWEENSYEQYF.

The J gene is TRBJ1-5, the V gene TRBV5-7; the match to TRBD1 covers 8 bases. TRBV5-7 belongs to the ORF category, with a function that is uncertain. V shed 6 bases, J shed 0 bases, and the junction held 14 bases outside the gene matches. The CDR3 extends over 18 amino acids. The CDR3: CASITAGGTGNSNQPQHF. CDR3 DNA: TGTGCCAGCATAACCGCAGGGGGGACAGGCAATAGCAATCAGCCCCAGCATTTT.

Points on this clone: The sample carries other DNA sequences with the same CDR3. The CDR3 spells CASSEPLYSNQPQHF. DNA for the CDR3: TGTGCCAGCAGTGAGCCGCTCTATAGCAATCAGCCCCAGCATTTT. The V and J genes are TRBV6-1 and TRBJ1-5, with D unresolved. CDR1 is MNHNS and CDR2 is SASEGT in the germline V gene. The CDR3 loop spans 15 amino acids. V was pared by 3 bases and J by 0 bases, with 9 bases between.

The chain recombines TRBV9 with TRBJ2-7; 9 bases agree with TRBD1. V trimming: 3 bases; J trimming: 0 bases; junction bases outside the gene matches: 4. This CDR3 is 15 amino acids long. Germline V gives CDR1 SGDLS, CDR2 YYNGEE. DNA of the CDR3: TGTGCCAGCAGCGAGGGGACAGGGCCCTCCTACGAGCAGTACTTC. This encodes CASSEGTGPSYEQYF.

The V and J genes are TRBV15 and TRBJ1-2; D is unclear. This CDR3 is built from 14 residues. CDR1 and CDR2 from the germline V gene are LNHNV and YYDKDF (reference sequence). Trimming pared 6 bases from V and 1 base from J, leaving 12 bases between. CDR3 sequence: CATRTQRNNYGYTF. DNA for the CDR3: TGTGCCACCAGAACACAGCGAAATAACTATGGCTACACCTTC.

The rearrangement uses TRBV11-1 and TRBJ2-3; the D gene is possibly TRBD2 (5 bases). V was clipped by 8 bases and J by 4 bases, with 22 bases between them. CDR1 SGHAT and CDR2 FQDESV come from the germline V gene (reference sequence). The CDR3 extends over 16 amino acids. CDR3 protein: CASSIPGLSDSDTQYF. CDR3 in DNA: TGTGCCAGCTCCATCCCCGGGCTCTCGGACTCAGATACGCAGTATTTT.

This chain links TRBV10-3 with TRBJ2-3; 11 bases fit TRBD2. The CDR3 runs 16 residues. Germline trimming cut 6 bases from V and 1 base from J; bases unmatched to any gene: 6. Germline CDR1 is ENHRY and CDR2 is SYGVKD. DNA of the CDR3: TGTGCCATCAGAGGGACTAGCGGCGCTGGCACAGATACGCAGTATTTT. Amino acid sequence: CAIRGTSGAGTDTQYF.

This clone was counted only a few times. The CDR3 coding sequence is TGTGCCAGCAGCTTTCTTGAGGGTCCCACTGAAGCTTTCTTT. This codes for CASSFLEGPTEAFF. This chain links TRBV7-9 with TRBJ1-1; D call uncertain. V gave up 3 bases and J gave up 4 bases, with 12 bases separating them. This CDR3 comprises 14 residues. The germline V gene encodes CDR1 SEHNR and CDR2 FQNEAQ (reference sequence).

V usage is TRBV6-1 and J usage is TRBJ2-1, with 12 bases fitting TRBD2. Trimming took 3 bases from V and 4 from J; bases not matched to a gene: 4. This CDR3 has 16 residues. Germline V gene lookup returns CDR1 MNHNS and CDR2 SASEGT. CDR3 DNA sequence: TGTGCCAGCAGTGAGTTACTAGCGGGAGGATACAATGAGCAGTTCTTC. Protein product: CASSELLAGGYNEQFF.

This clone was seen only a few times. This chain connects TRBV14 to TRBJ2-5; D is ambiguous. CDR1 SGHDN and CDR2 FVKESK come from the germline V gene. The V end was cut by 0 bases, the J end by 13 bases, with 9 bases between. The CDR3 extends over 11 amino acids. CDR3 sequence: CASSQDRTWYF. CDR3 coding DNA: TGTGCCAGCAGCCAAGATAGGACCTGGTACTTC.

The chain has TRBV6-1 and TRBJ2-7, with a weak D call TRBD2 (6 bases). The CDR3 is made up of 14 amino acids. CDR1 is MNHNS, CDR2 SASEGT, per germline. Trimming left V 3 bases short and J 2 bases short, with 11 bases between. The CDR3 DNA follows: TGTGCCAGCAGTGACCGGGACTCAGCCTACGAGCAGTACTTC. This gives the protein CASSDRDSAYEQYF.

This chain joins TRBV5-6 and TRBJ2-5; maybe TRBD1 (6 bases). Germline V gene sequence: CDR1 SGHDT, CDR2 YYEEEE. CDR3 length: 15 amino acids. The V end was cut by 1 base, the J end by 5 bases, with 15 bases between. The DNA for the CDR3 is TGTGCCAGCAGCTTGTTATTTGGACAGTACGAGACCCAGTACTTC. Translation gives CASSLLFGQYETQYF.

The J gene is TRBJ2-2, the V gene TRBV5-1; 7 bases are a match to TRBD1. Trimming took 1 base from V and 0 from J; bases not matched to a gene: 3. The CDR3 is made up of 16 amino acids. CDR1 and CDR2 (germline): SGHRS, YFSETQ. CDR3 in DNA: TGCGCCAGCAGCTTGACAGGGGCCCCGAACACCGGGGAGCTGTTTTTT. Translating it yields CASSLTGAPNTGELFF.

The rearrangement links TRBV30 to TRBJ2-3, with no clear D. Between the trimmed V and J ends, which lost 1 base and 0 bases, there was a span of 14 bases. This CDR3 contains 16 residues. The germline CDR1 and CDR2 sequences are GTSNPN and SVGIG (reference sequence). The CDR3 reads CAWSEKYDTSTDTQYF. CDR3 in DNA: TGTGCCTGGAGTGAGAAATACGATACTAGCACAGATACGCAGTATTTT.

This clone was seen a single time. J is TRBJ2-7 and V is TRBV29-1; TRBD1 matches at 7 bases. CDR3 length: 15 amino acids. CDR1 SQVTM and CDR2 ANQGSEA come from the germline V gene. The junction had 8 bases not matched to a gene; V was cut back by 0 bases and J by 3 bases. The CDR3 DNA sequence: TGCAGCGTTGAAGATGTAGGGACAGACTTCTACGAGCAGTACTTC. Translating it yields CSVEDVGTDFYEQYF.